This T cell receptor (beta chain) was captured by sequencing in a study of T cell changes during pregnancy in multiple sclerosis. This clone has only a few counts. Germline CDR1 is SEHNR and CDR2 is FQNEAQ (reference sequence). Between the trimmed V and J ends, which lost 0 bases and 3 bases, there was a span of 17 bases. CDR3 size: 17 residues. The assay was immunoSEQ multiplex PCR, and TCRdb's table has in-frame clones only and misses some. The sample holds about 68,000 clones, about nine tenths seen once. The TCR sequence derives from a female donor with multiple sclerosis, enrolled in a pregnancy study. The chain is built from TRBV7-9 and TRBJ1-2; D is unresolved. The sample here was peripheral blood, taken in the third trimester of pregnancy. CDR3 DNA: TGTGCCAGCAGCTTAGCGCACGTGATGGTGCGGGACTATGGCTACACCTTC. Translation gives CASSLAHVMVRDYGYTF.